This T cell receptor (beta chain) was found in a study of cytomegalovirus exposure and HLA in healthy donors. Findings and limits, study-wide: TCR beta V- and J-gene trimming, according to a later analysis, was linked to a missense DCLRE1C variant. In the analysis, some V segments, TRBV6-2 and TRBV6-3 included, were excluded as indistinguishable. Later work found that TCR association rates differed between HLA loci; DRB1 had the most and HLA-C the fewest.

Remarks on this clone: Its cognate antigen is unknown.

PCR amplification relied on 60 Vbeta primers (plus 13 Jbeta primers). Repertoires were generated with immunoSEQ multiplex PCR, while TCRdb's copy carries only in-frame clones and drops some. The repertoire consists of some 170,000 clones, with more than 80% occurring once and the leading ten covering 4.9%. At collection, donors were nominally healthy, but unrecorded immune exposures were probable. V gave up 0 bases and J gave up 4 bases, with 10 bases separating them. CDR1 is SGHRS and CDR2 is YFSETQ in the germline V gene. The CDR3 has 14 residues. Material for sequencing was PBMCs. The receptor comes from a woman aged 18-29 years in good health and CMV-seropositive. V is TRBV5-1 and J is TRBJ1-2, with D possibly matching TRBD1 (5 bases). DNA for the CDR3: TGCGCCAGCAGCTTGGGGCAGGGCGCCTATGGCTACACCTTC. Translation: CASSLGQGAYGYTF.